Each of the 9 T cell receptor beta chains below was sequenced from the same sample in a study of OX40 agonist ivuxolimab in advanced cancers. Sequencing was performed with immunoSEQ multiplex PCR; in TCRdb, only in-frame clones are kept and a portion is missing. The sample contains 75,000 to 100,000 clones, roughly 85% of which appear only once. The sequencing used CD4+ or CD8+ T cells sorted from blood, collected in a trial of the OX40 agonist ivuxolimab. Every receptor here comes from an adult with an advanced solid tumor such as melanoma, head and neck, liver or kidney cancer.

V and J are TRBV14 and TRBJ2-5, with D uncertain. Trimming removed 0 bases at V and 7 bases at J, with 9 bases between. Germline V CDR1 and CDR2: SGHDN, FVKESK. This CDR3 is 13 amino acids long. CDR3 sequence: CASSQDQLGTQYF. CDR3 nucleotides: TGTGCCAGCAGCCAAGATCAGCTGGGGACCCAGTACTTC.

This clone was recorded a few times. The CDR3: CASSLTGPQETQYF. CDR3 in DNA: TGTGCCAGCAGCTTGACAGGGCCCCAAGAGACCCAGTACTTC. The chain joins TRBV11-3 to TRBJ2-5; 7 nucleotides line up with TRBD1. CDR3 size: 14 residues. With V trimmed by 3 bases and J by 1 base, 2 bases remained unmatched. Germline assignment: CDR1 SGHNT and CDR2 YENEEA.

The rearrangement joins TRBV11-2 to TRBJ2-7, with 7 nucleotides matching TRBD1. The V gene end was trimmed by 5 bases and the J gene end by 2 bases; junction bases not matched to a gene: 9. Looked up from germline, CDR1 is SGHAT and CDR2 is FQNNGV. The CDR3 consists of 15 residues. In DNA form, the CDR3 reads TGTGCCAGCAGCCCACGGACAGGAGGCACCTACGAGCAGTACTTC. Protein sequence: CASSPRTGGTYEQYF.

The chain joins TRBV7-8 to TRBJ2-4; TRBD2 might be the D (7 bases). The CDR3 is made up of 14 amino acids. The V gene's germline CDR1 is SGHVS and CDR2 FQNEAQ. V was trimmed by 3 bases and J by 6 bases, leaving 12 bases between them. CDR3 amino acids: CASSFRGAANIQYF. For the CDR3, the DNA is TGTGCCAGCAGCTTTCGGGGGGCGGCAAACATTCAGTACTTC.

About this clone: A junction end diverges from the germline sequence, so it may reflect a read error. The same CDR3 can be traced to other DNA sequences in this sample. The chain joins TRBV6-1 to TRBJ1-2, with 7 bases fitting TRBD1. The CDR3 has 13 amino acids. Germline V gene data show CDR1 as MNHNS and CDR2 as SASEGT. The CDR3 DNA follows: TGCGCCAGCAGTAAAGGGGGCACCTATGGCTACACCTTC. It is translated as CASSKGGTYGYTF.

V gene TRBV9 combines with J gene TRBJ2-2, with no clear D. Germline V gene lookup returns CDR1 SGDLS and CDR2 YYNGEE. The V and J ends lost 0 bases and 2 bases respectively, with 8 bases between them. The CDR3 length is 15 residues. The CDR3 bases are TGTGCCAGCAGCGTAGCGAGTAGAAACACCGGGGAGCTGTTTTTT. Translation gives CASSVASRNTGELFF.

V is TRBV6-1 and J is TRBJ2-7; 8 bases align to TRBD1. J gave up 6 bases and V 10 bases, and 11 bases lay outside the gene matches. This CDR3 has 13 amino acids. Germline V lookup: CDR1 MNHNS, CDR2 SASEGT. The CDR3 DNA is TGTGCCACCCAGATTGACAGGGGTACCGAGCAGTACTTC. It codes for CATQIDRGTEQYF.

The V gene is TRBV7-9, the J gene TRBJ2-7; D perhaps matches TRBD1 (6 bases). The CDR3 is 16 amino acids. Trimming cost V 5 bases and J 6 bases, with 23 bases left between them. Germline V gene sequence: CDR1 SEHNR, CDR2 FQNEAQ (reference sequence). The CDR3 sequence is CASSPRGEETVSEQYF. For the CDR3, the DNA is TGTGCCAGCAGCCCCAGGGGAGAGGAAACGGTCTCCGAGCAGTACTTC.

The genes are TRBV9 and TRBJ2-7; TRBD1 matches at 8 bases. The germline CDR1 and CDR2 sequences are SGDLS and YYNGEE. Unmatched junction bases numbered 16, after V lost 9 bases and J lost 2 bases. The CDR3 is 16 amino acids. CDR3 in amino acids: CATTSTGGAGTYEQYF. CDR3 nucleotides: TGTGCCACCACGAGTACAGGGGGTGCAGGGACCTACGAGCAGTACTTC. Drawing the rest from reference TRBV9 and TRBJ2-7, the complete variable domain is DSGVTQTPKHLITATGQRVTLRCSPRSGDLSVYWYQQSLDQGLQFLIQYYNGEERAKGNILERFSAQQFPDLHSELNLSSLELGDSALYFCATTSTGGAGTYEQYFGPGTRLTVT.